A selection of T cell receptor beta chains follows, all from one sample in a study of blood T cell repertoires in COVID-19. Profiling relied on immunoSEQ multiplex PCR, and the TCRdb table lists in-frame clones only, not all of them. This table holds about 160,000 clones, less than 90% found once. Sequencing was done on a sample of peripheral blood. The receptors here all came from a woman aged 70-85 years with acute or convalescent COVID-19. Both conserved end residues are trimmed from each CDR3. D genes are given only for firm matches.

J gene: TRBJ2-7; V gene: TRBV15; D gene: TRBD1; CDR3 protein: ATSRENRGPRREQY
J gene: TRBJ2-1; V gene: TRBV3-1/TRBV3-2; D gene: .; CDR3 protein: ASSQAPYRLSSYNEQF
J gene: TRBJ2-3; V gene: TRBV19; D gene: TRBD1; CDR3 protein: ASSRTGSDTDTQY
J gene: TRBJ1-4; V gene: TRBV2; D gene: .; CDR3 protein: ASSAQGRLF
J gene: TRBJ2-3; V gene: TRBV5-1; D gene: .; CDR3 protein: ASSPAVRGRDTQY
J gene: TRBJ2-5; V gene: TRBV7-8; D gene: TRBD2; CDR3 protein: ASSFRTSGETQY
J gene: TRBJ2-1; V gene: TRBV7-2; D gene: TRBD2; CDR3 protein: ASSLASGGVWNEQF
J gene: TRBJ1-2; V gene: TRBV13; D gene: .; CDR3 protein: ASSITGTQGGYT
J gene: TRBJ1-1; V gene: TRBV29-1; D gene: .; CDR3 protein: SVGQARGAF
J gene: TRBJ2-3; V gene: TRBV4-2; D gene: .; CDR3 protein: ASSPTGDFTDTQY
J gene: TRBJ1-3; V gene: TRBV30; D gene: .; CDR3 protein: AWSRDSGNTIY
J gene: TRBJ2-3; V gene: TRBV5-1; D gene: TRBD2; CDR3 protein: ASSTSGGALTDTQY
J gene: TRBJ2-6; V gene: TRBV2; D gene: .; CDR3 protein: ASSRGRGGSGANVLT
J gene: TRBJ2-2; V gene: TRBV7-6; D gene: .; CDR3 protein: ASSPAGGELF
J gene: TRBJ1-3; V gene: TRBV9; D gene: .; CDR3 protein: ASSVAPGTGNTIY
J gene: TRBJ1-2; V gene: TRBV28; D gene: .; CDR3 protein: ASSYRRGYT
J gene: TRBJ2-1; V gene: TRBV7-6; D gene: TRBD2; CDR3 protein: ASSSTGTSGYNEQF
J gene: TRBJ2-5; V gene: TRBV28; D gene: TRBD2; CDR3 protein: ASSYSGSRETQY
J gene: TRBJ1-6; V gene: TRBV10-2; D gene: TRBD1; CDR3 protein: ASSYGDRASPLH
J gene: TRBJ1-3; V gene: TRBV6-5; D gene: .; CDR3 protein: ATSGASGNTIY
J gene: TRBJ2-3; V gene: TRBV4-3; D gene: TRBD2; CDR3 protein: ASSQETSGPITDTQY
J gene: TRBJ2-7; V gene: TRBV11-2; D gene: .; CDR3 protein: ASSLGGRSIDEQY
J gene: TRBJ1-5; V gene: TRBV3-1/TRBV3-2; D gene: TRBD1; CDR3 protein: ASSRIPQGACNQPQH
J gene: TRBJ1-1; V gene: TRBV7-9; D gene: TRBD1; CDR3 protein: ASSPDRGLNMNTEAF
J gene: TRBJ2-7; V gene: TRBV4-3; D gene: TRBD2; CDR3 protein: ASSQDKAGGPREQY
J gene: TRBJ1-1; V gene: TRBV6-6; D gene: .; CDR3 protein: ASTLTGLNTEAF
J gene: TRBJ2-5; V gene: TRBV28; D gene: TRBD2; CDR3 protein: ASSFTSGIRETQY
J gene: TRBJ1-1; V gene: TRBV6-1; D gene: .; CDR3 protein: ASRVTGRTEAF
J gene: TRBJ1-2; V gene: TRBV6-5; D gene: TRBD1; CDR3 protein: ASSYEGTGNYGYT
J gene: TRBJ2-1; V gene: TRBV30; D gene: TRBD2; CDR3 protein: AWSPGGDEQF
J gene: TRBJ1-3; V gene: TRBV6-5; D gene: .; CDR3 protein: ASSRTDGNTIY
J gene: TRBJ1-4; V gene: TRBV4-2; D gene: .; CDR3 protein: ASSQGLKTGPGEKLF
J gene: TRBJ2-1; V gene: TRBV27; D gene: TRBD2; CDR3 protein: ASNLGLAGVGEQF
J gene: TRBJ1-2; V gene: TRBV12-3/TRBV12-4; D gene: TRBD1; CDR3 protein: ASRESGGRGYT
J gene: TRBJ2-5; V gene: TRBV6-5; D gene: .; CDR3 protein: ASSYRLTGYRETQY
J gene: TRBJ1-1; V gene: TRBV12-3/TRBV12-4; D gene: .; CDR3 protein: ASQDRGGTEAF
J gene: TRBJ1-1; V gene: TRBV6-5; D gene: TRBD1; CDR3 protein: ASSYSGGQGAREAF
J gene: TRBJ2-1; V gene: TRBV3-1/TRBV3-2; D gene: .; CDR3 protein: ASSHYGREQF
J gene: TRBJ1-4; V gene: TRBV15; D gene: TRBD1; CDR3 protein: ATRKDRGPINEKLF
J gene: TRBJ1-1; V gene: TRBV15; D gene: .; CDR3 protein: ATSRDLSVMNTEAF
J gene: TRBJ2-5; V gene: TRBV2; D gene: .; CDR3 protein: ASSRRDGLYQETQY
J gene: TRBJ2-1; V gene: TRBV9; D gene: .; CDR3 protein: ASSLRGVRYNEQF
J gene: TRBJ1-4; V gene: TRBV7-2; D gene: .; CDR3 protein: ASSVQLATNEKLF
J gene: TRBJ2-2; V gene: TRBV25-1; D gene: TRBD1; CDR3 protein: ASRSGTANTGELF
J gene: TRBJ2-3; V gene: TRBV7-9; D gene: .; CDR3 protein: ASSLDYLSMDTQY
J gene: TRBJ1-3; V gene: TRBV3-1/TRBV3-2; D gene: .; CDR3 protein: ASSQDGHSHSGNTIY
J gene: TRBJ2-3; V gene: TRBV7-3; D gene: .; CDR3 protein: ASSPGPAGDTQY
J gene: TRBJ1-2; V gene: TRBV7-2; D gene: .; CDR3 protein: ASSEGLPGYGYT
J gene: TRBJ2-6; V gene: TRBV19; D gene: .; CDR3 protein: ASSIQGLSGANVLT
J gene: TRBJ2-5; V gene: TRBV7-3; D gene: .; CDR3 protein: ASSSSGFETQY
J gene: TRBJ1-6; V gene: TRBV4-3; D gene: .; CDR3 protein: ASSQGGRELH
J gene: TRBJ2-1; V gene: TRBV7-7; D gene: TRBD1; CDR3 protein: ASSDLLGQGSNEQF
J gene: TRBJ2-7; V gene: TRBV27; D gene: TRBD2; CDR3 protein: ASSYLAGGPGYEQY